Listed below are T cell receptor beta chains from one sample, sequenced in a study of blood T cell repertoires in COVID-19. Sequencing was performed with immunoSEQ multiplex PCR; in TCRdb, only in-frame clones are kept and a portion is missing. This table holds about 97,000 clones, around 88% found once. The sample taken for sequencing was peripheral blood. The receptor set was obtained from a man aged 45-65 years with COVID-19, enrolled during active disease. Each CDR3 is given without its conserved first and last residue. The order of the fields is CDR3 length, V gene, J gene, CDR3 protein.

13	TRBV7-3	TRBJ1-1	ASSLTGGKVTEAF
16	TRBV7-9	TRBJ2-5	ASSPWTSGDIYLETQY
11	TRBV7-2	TRBJ1-1	ASSMDRGDVAF
13	TRBV2	TRBJ2-7	ASSEGQGNAYEQY
13	TRBV5-1	TRBJ1-2	ASSLQSGAPYGYT
15	TRBV10-3	TRBJ1-5	AISEGQGGPGYQPQH
11	TRBV27	TRBJ2-3	ASQSRSTDTQY
16	TRBV7-8	TRBJ2-7	ASSSIRAGTGHPYEQY
13	TRBV19	TRBJ1-5	ASTHFPGSNQPQH
11	TRBV12-3/TRBV12-4	TRBJ1-2	ASSRGTDYGYT
12	TRBV2	TRBJ2-7	ASSGGQGIFEQY
13	TRBV5-1	TRBJ1-3	ASSLQGDSGNTIY
13	TRBV5-3	TRBJ2-7	ARSLLGDRVHEQY
12	TRBV29-1	TRBJ2-7	SAASGVGEGEQY
14	TRBV7-8	TRBJ2-2	ASSLSGTGDTGELF
12	TRBV6-6	TRBJ1-5	ASSYGGAYQPQH
12	TRBV5-5	TRBJ1-2	ASSGEVFGYGYT
15	TRBV7-9	TRBJ2-1	ASSLRIAGGRMDEQF
13	TRBV19	TRBJ1-2	ASSISARSVVSYT
12	TRBV7-9	TRBJ1-1	ASSLGQGDTEAF
14	TRBV27	TRBJ1-6	ASSSRWQGGNSPLH
11	TRBV25-1	TRBJ1-3	ASKQGAGNTIY
14	TRBV2	TRBJ2-3	ASTTWGQGYTDTQY
13	TRBV5-1	TRBJ2-6	ASSFTSSGANVLT
13	TRBV6-5	TRBJ1-4	ASRTTGTTNEKLF
14	TRBV7-2	TRBJ2-2	ASSPNRGLATGELF
13	TRBV27	TRBJ1-1	ASSLSPGLVTEAF
11	TRBV6-6	TRBJ1-5	ASNQGGTGPQH
12	TRBV4-2	TRBJ2-4	ASRPGGQGNIQY
14	TRBV1	TRBJ1-5	TSSQEGQGRHQPQH
11	TRBV3-1/TRBV3-2	TRBJ2-7	ASSQLRQGEQY
15	TRBV14	TRBJ2-2	ASSHVGRGRTTGELF
12	TRBV2	TRBJ1-4	ASSPKGAWEKLF
11	TRBV30	TRBJ2-7	AGRRHRSYEQY
14	TRBV2	TRBJ2-3	ASTGSLAGIGDTQY
16	TRBV5-4	TRBJ1-1	ASSQTGTGNVLNTEAF
14	TRBV5-5	TRBJ1-5	ASSPGTGGQNQPQH
11	TRBV19	TRBJ1-2	ASRDRGYYGYT
12	TRBV28	TRBJ2-7	ASSSGQGVYEQY
12	TRBV28	TRBJ1-2	ANRDSGNNYGYT
12	TRBV7-6	TRBJ2-1	ASSLEQGKNEQF
13	TRBV9	TRBJ2-2	ASSVALGYTGELF
12	TRBV5-1	TRBJ1-5	ASSPGHLNQPQH
16	TRBV30	TRBJ1-5	AWSVRPSGAVGNQPQH
13	TRBV4-1	TRBJ1-5	ASSQELWRDQPQH
17	TRBV11-2	TRBJ2-3	ASSNLAGGRFPSTYTQY
11	TRBV12-3/TRBV12-4	TRBJ1-2	AIYRDTNYGYT
14	TRBV5-1	TRBJ1-1	ASSLPTGPAGTEAF
12	TRBV4-1	TRBJ2-1	ASRTIAGGNEQF